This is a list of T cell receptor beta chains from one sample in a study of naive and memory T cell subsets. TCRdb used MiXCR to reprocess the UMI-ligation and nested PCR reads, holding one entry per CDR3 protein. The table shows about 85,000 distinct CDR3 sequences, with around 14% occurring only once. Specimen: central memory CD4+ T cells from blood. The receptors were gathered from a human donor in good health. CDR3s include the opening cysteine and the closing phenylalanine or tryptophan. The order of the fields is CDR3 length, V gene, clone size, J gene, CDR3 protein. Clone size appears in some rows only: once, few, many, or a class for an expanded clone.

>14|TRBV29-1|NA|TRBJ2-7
CSVTQPGQGYEQYF
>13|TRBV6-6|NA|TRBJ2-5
CASRRGSEETQYF
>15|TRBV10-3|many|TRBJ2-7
CAISGGGQRFYEQYF
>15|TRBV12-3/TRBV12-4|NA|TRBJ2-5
CASSPQRGLQETQYF
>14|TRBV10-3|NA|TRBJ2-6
CATQVISGANVLTF
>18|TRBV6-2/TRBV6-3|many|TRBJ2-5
CASKPRLAGGPYQETQYF
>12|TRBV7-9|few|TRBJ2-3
CASSRTTDTQYF
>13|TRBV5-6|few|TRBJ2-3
CASSWTGADTQYF
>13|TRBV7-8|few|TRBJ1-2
CASSLERGRGYTF
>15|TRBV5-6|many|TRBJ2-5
CASSLGLAGQETQYF
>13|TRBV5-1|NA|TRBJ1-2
CASSLLGMRGYTF
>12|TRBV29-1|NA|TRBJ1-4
CSVLPQGEKLFF
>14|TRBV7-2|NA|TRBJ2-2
CASSSIAYTGELFF
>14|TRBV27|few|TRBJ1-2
CASSLTWTRRGYTF
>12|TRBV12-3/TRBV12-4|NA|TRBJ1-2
CASSWSGYGYTF
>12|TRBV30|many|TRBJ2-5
CAWSVKGETQYF
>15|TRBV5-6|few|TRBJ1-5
CASSLVVQPNQPQHF
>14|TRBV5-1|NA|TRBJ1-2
CASSQPDRDGGYTF
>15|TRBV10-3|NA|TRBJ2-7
CAINNPGLGGYEQYF
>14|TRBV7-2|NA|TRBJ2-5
CASSGNTGGETQYF
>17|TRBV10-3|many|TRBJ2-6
CAISEIAGPSGANVLTF
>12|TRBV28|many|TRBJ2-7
CASTSGGGEQYF
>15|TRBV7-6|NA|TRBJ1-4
CASSLAQGKNEKLFF
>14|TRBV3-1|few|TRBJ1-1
CASSQGGGDTEAFF
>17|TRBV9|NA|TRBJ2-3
CASSVSGLAGGADTQYF
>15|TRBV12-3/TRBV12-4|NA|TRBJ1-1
CASSDWDRENTEAFF
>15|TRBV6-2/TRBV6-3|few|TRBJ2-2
CASSYSIRQARELFF
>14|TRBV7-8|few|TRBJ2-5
CASSEGTARETQYF
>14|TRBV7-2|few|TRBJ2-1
CASSFAGAYNEQFF
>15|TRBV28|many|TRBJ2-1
CASSGFSVGNNEQFF
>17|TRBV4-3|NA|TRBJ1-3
CASSQDYRDSSGNTIYF
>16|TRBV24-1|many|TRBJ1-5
CATSESGSYSNQPQHF
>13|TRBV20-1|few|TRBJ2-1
CSANGARANEQFF
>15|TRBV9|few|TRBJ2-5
CASSPYMAGAETQYF
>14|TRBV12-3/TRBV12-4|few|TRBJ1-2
CASSQTGIYYGYTF
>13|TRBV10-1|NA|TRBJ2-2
CASSGRNTGELFF